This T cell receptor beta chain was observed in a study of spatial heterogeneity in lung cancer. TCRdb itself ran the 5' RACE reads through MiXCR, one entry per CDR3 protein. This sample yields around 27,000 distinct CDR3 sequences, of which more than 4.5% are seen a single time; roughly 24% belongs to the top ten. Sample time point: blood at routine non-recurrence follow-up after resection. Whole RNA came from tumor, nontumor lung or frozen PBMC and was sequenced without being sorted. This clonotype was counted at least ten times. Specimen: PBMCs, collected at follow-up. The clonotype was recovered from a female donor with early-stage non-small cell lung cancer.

This CDR3 is CASSLRNTIYF. CDR3 in DNA: TGTGCCAGCAGCTTAAGAAACACCATATATTTT. The V gene is TRBV7-2, the J gene TRBJ1-3; unclear D gene. V lost 2 bases, J lost 5 bases, and 1 base lay in between. Germline V gene lookup returns CDR1 SGHTA and CDR2 FQGNSA. The CDR3 is 11 residues long.